This TCR beta chain was observed in a study of response to subunit inactivated influenza vaccine. J was trimmed by 2 bases and V by 6 bases; bases with no gene match: 4. The CDR3 extends over 13 amino acids. CDR1 and CDR2 from the germline V gene are MNHEY and SMNVEV (reference sequence). TCRdb reanalysed the RT-PCR reads using MiXCR and keeps one entry per CDR3 protein. Of roughly 620,000 distinct CDR3 sequences listed, roughly 12% are singletons. This same sample was also taken into another study, of T cells expressing NK-cell markers. That paper states: 5'RACE template switching built TCR beta cDNA with unique molecular identifiers.

The chain uses TRBV27 and TRBJ2-7; 7 nucleotides match TRBD1. Material: PBMCs from blood, obtained on the day of vaccination. The receptor comes from a man aged 50-59 years who received an inactivated influenza vaccine. CDR3 bases: TGTGCCAGCAGAAAGACAGGGACCTACGAGCAGTACTTC. Protein sequence: CASRKTGTYEQYF.